A single sample is the source of the 21 T cell receptor beta chains below, sequenced in a study of siplizumab effects on memory and regulatory T cells. The data were produced by immunoSEQ multiplex PCR, yet TCRdb's version contains in-frame clones alone and is incomplete. This table has approximately 60,000 clones, less than 80% appearing once. Input material: memory CD4+ T cells sorted from blood. Source of these receptors: a human donor in good health.

J is TRBJ2-3 and V is TRBV9, with 7 bases fitting TRBD1. V gave up 0 bases and J gave up 3 bases; unmatched junction bases: 4. Germline CDR1 SGDLS, CDR2 YYNGEE. This CDR3 is 15 amino acids long. The CDR3 region is CASSVVGQPTDTQYF. The CDR3 nucleotides are TGTGCCAGCAGCGTAGTGGGACAGCCTACAGATACGCAGTATTTT.

The chain joins TRBV7-9 to TRBJ1-1, with 11 bases matching TRBD1. CDR3 length: 13 amino acids. Germline V CDR1 and CDR2: SEHNR, FQNEAQ (reference sequence). The V gene end was trimmed by 5 bases and the J gene end by 8 bases; junction bases not matched to a gene: 4. The CDR3 DNA sequence: TGTGCCAGCAGCCGGGACAGGGGGTCCGAAGCTTTCTTT. Amino acids: CASSRDRGSEAFF.

The chain couples TRBV30 to TRBJ1-1; D unclear. With 1 base removed from V and 4 bases from J, the gap between germline ends came to 7 bases. Germline CDR1 GTSNPN, CDR2 SVGIG (reference sequence). This CDR3 comprises 12 residues. CDR3 bases: TGTGCCTGGAGTGAGGGTAGCACTGAAGCTTTCTTT. Its protein is CAWSEGSTEAFF.

A note on this clone: One junction end disagrees with the germline gene, perhaps due to a read error. The chain joins TRBV6-1 to TRBJ2-2; no definite D call. This CDR3 is built from 13 residues. Germline lookup yields CDR1 MNHNS and CDR2 SASEGT. The CDR3 DNA reads TGTGCCAGCAGTGAAAGGAACTCCGGGGAGCTGTTTTTT. Its translation: CASSERNSGELFF.

This chain connects TRBV18 to TRBJ1-1; maybe TRBD1 (5 bases). Per germline, CDR1 KGHSH and CDR2 LQKENI. The length of the CDR3 is 14 residues. Trimming stripped 6 bases from V and 6 bases from J, with 17 bases between. CDR3 bases: TGTGCCAGCTCCAGACAGACTATCCCCGCTGAAGCTTTCTTT. It is translated as CASSRQTIPAEAFF. Full variable domain (missing parts from reference TRBV18 and TRBJ1-1): NAGVMQNPRHLVRRRGQEARLRCSPMKGHSHVYWYRQLPEEGLKFMVYLQKENIIDESGMPKERFSAEFPKEGPSILRIQQVVRGDSAAYFCASSRQTIPAEAFFGQGTRLTVV.

The chain is built from TRBV5-1 and TRBJ2-2; D remains unclear. Germline loops: CDR1 SGHRS, CDR2 YFSETQ. This CDR3 is built from 15 residues. Trimming took off 1 base at V and 3 bases at J, with 10 bases between the two ends. The CDR3 DNA reads TGCGCCAGCAGCTTGCGGCAAGGAGACACCGGGGAGCTGTTTTTT. As protein: CASSLRQGDTGELFF.

As DNA, the CDR3 is TGCGCCAGTAGCGGGACAGGGGGATCCTACGAGCAGTACTTC. This codes for CASSGTGGSYEQYF. V usage is TRBV5-1 and J usage is TRBJ2-7; TRBD1 agrees at 11 bases. The junction had 5 bases not matched to a gene; V was cut back by 8 bases and J by 1 base. Per the germline V gene, CDR1 is SGHRS and CDR2 is YFSETQ. The CDR3 has 14 amino acids.

This clone was detected a few times. The chain links TRBV5-4 to TRBJ1-2; TRBD1 matches at 11 bases. Losses at the gene ends were 0 bases for V and 8 bases for J; bases not matched to a gene: 6. The germline gives CDR1 SGHNT, CDR2 YYREEE (reference sequence). There are 15 residues in the CDR3. CDR3 protein: CASSLAGTGGTGYTF. CDR3 coding DNA: TGTGCCAGCAGCTTGGCCGGGACAGGGGGAACCGGCTACACCTTC.

The chain employs TRBV5-1 and TRBJ2-1, with TRBD2 matching 10 bases. Germline V gives CDR1 SGHRS, CDR2 YFSETQ. J lost 5 bases, V lost 0 bases, and 5 bases had no gene match. This CDR3 contains 16 residues. The CDR3 reads CASSLASGGVHNEQFF. The CDR3 DNA sequence: TGCGCCAGCAGCTTGGCGAGCGGGGGGGTTCACAATGAGCAGTTCTTC.

The rearrangement links TRBV5-1 to TRBJ2-3, with D hard to call. The CDR3 contains 15 residues. Germline loops: CDR1 SGHRS, CDR2 YFSETQ. The ends were cut back, 0 bases at V and 3 bases at J, with 11 bases in the middle. This CDR3 reads CASSLGTPGTDTQYF. CDR3 nucleotide sequence: TGCGCCAGCAGCTTGGGGACCCCTGGGACAGATACGCAGTATTTT.

In DNA, the CDR3 is TGCGCCAGCAGCTTGGCTAGCGGGGGCCTTCGGACCGGGGAGCTGTTTTTT. This encodes CASSLASGGLRTGELFF. J is TRBJ2-2 and V is TRBV5-1, with 10 bases fitting TRBD2. V shed 0 bases and J 5 bases; nucleotides not matched to a gene: 7. CDR1 SGHRS and CDR2 YFSETQ come from the germline V gene. CDR3 length: 17 residues.

The rearrangement joins TRBV10-3 to TRBJ1-1; 11 nucleotides agree with TRBD1. Germline assignment: CDR1 ENHRY and CDR2 SYGVKD. J lost 3 bases, V lost 5 bases, and 8 bases had no gene match. CDR3 size: 16 residues. CDR3 nucleotides: TGTGCCATCAGTACCTCGGGGACAGGGGGTTACACTGAAGCTTTCTTT. Protein: CAISTSGTGGYTEAFF.

The chain joins TRBV25-1 to TRBJ2-2; a possible D gene is TRBD2 (6 bases). This CDR3 has 16 amino acids. V lost 7 bases, J lost 0 bases, and 15 bases lay in between. Germline V gene data show CDR1 as MGHDK and CDR2 as SYGVNS. The CDR3 sequence: CASNPAEGANTGELFF. CDR3 in DNA: TGTGCCAGCAATCCAGCGGAGGGAGCGAACACCGGGGAGCTGTTTTTT.

This clone was recorded a few times. The chain joins TRBV7-9 to TRBJ1-2; TRBD1 agrees at 7 bases. This CDR3 is 16 amino acids long. The germline CDR1 and CDR2 sequences are SEHNR and FQNEAQ (reference sequence). Germline trimming cut 4 bases from V and 4 bases from J; bases unmatched to any gene: 12. CDR3 loop: CASSSGTQGWSYGYTF. DNA for the CDR3: TGTGCCAGCAGCTCAGGCACACAGGGGTGGAGCTATGGCTACACCTTC.

This chain connects TRBV20-1 to TRBJ1-2; D remains unclear. V lost 4 bases and J 8 bases, leaving 11 bases between the germline ends. This CDR3 contains 11 residues. Germline lookup yields CDR1 DFQATT and CDR2 SNEGSKA (reference sequence). The CDR3 region is CSATDPPGYTF. The CDR3 region has the DNA TGCAGTGCTACAGACCCACCGGGCTACACCTTC.

The rearrangement links TRBV10-3 to TRBJ2-7, with TRBD1 matching over 9 bases. Germline V gene sequence: CDR1 ENHRY, CDR2 SYGVKD. The CDR3 has 15 residues. J was trimmed by 4 bases and V by 0 bases; bases with no gene match: 4. DNA for the CDR3: TGTGCCATCAGTGAGTCCGACAGGGGGGTTTACGAGCAGTACTTC. This gives the protein CAISESDRGVYEQYF.

The chain joins TRBV14 to TRBJ2-2; D ambiguous. V lost 2 bases and J 4 bases, leaving 5 bases between the germline ends. CDR1 is SGHDN and CDR2 is FVKESK in the germline V gene. The CDR3 is made up of 13 amino acids. CDR3 sequence reads: CASSQLVTGELFF. The DNA for the CDR3 is TGTGCCAGCAGCCAATTAGTCACCGGGGAGCTGTTTTTT.

A note on this clone: Germline and junction disagree at one end, which may indicate a read error. The same CDR3 can be traced to other DNA sequences in this sample. This chain connects TRBV7-2 to TRBJ1-6; perhaps TRBD1 as D (6 bases). CDR3 length: 16 residues. The germline V gene has CDR1 SGHTA and CDR2 FQGNSA. This CDR3 reads CASSLGTLNFHSPLHF. The CDR3 coding sequence is TGTGCTAGCAGCCTAGGGACACTTAACTTCCATTCACCCCTCCACTTT. The whole variable domain, remainder taken from reference TRBV7-2 and TRBJ1-6, is GAGVSQSPSNKVTEKGKDVELRCDPISGHTALYWYRQSLGQGLEFLIYFQGNSAPDKSGLPSDRFSAERTGGSVSTLTIQRTQQEDSAVYLCASSLGTLNFHSPLHFGNGTRLTVT.

The chain recombines TRBV6-5 with TRBJ2-6; D is unclear. Trimming pared 8 bases from V and 0 bases from J, leaving 5 bases between. The CDR3 has 13 amino acids. Germline CDR1 reads MNHEY; CDR2 reads SVGAGI. The CDR3 is CASDLSGANVLTF. The CDR3 DNA follows: TGTGCCAGCGACCTCTCTGGGGCCAACGTCCTGACTTTC.

This clone was observed a few times. The chain employs TRBV7-9 and TRBJ1-1; a weak D match, TRBD1 (5 bases). Germline assignment: CDR1 SEHNR and CDR2 FQNEAQ (reference sequence). V was cut by 2 bases and J by 5 bases, with 9 bases left in between. This CDR3 spans 13 amino acids. The CDR3 region has the DNA TGTGCCAGCAGCTTACAGGGCTGGACTGAAGCTTTCTTT. This encodes CASSLQGWTEAFF.

DNA for the CDR3: TGCAGCGTTCGGGACAGCCCTAATGAAAAACTGTTTTTT. Encoded protein: CSVRDSPNEKLFF. The rearrangement uses TRBV29-1 and TRBJ1-4, with 7 bases matching TRBD1. CDR3 size: 13 residues. The V gene's germline CDR1 is SQVTM and CDR2 ANQGSEA. V shed 5 bases, J shed 3 bases, and the junction held 3 bases outside the gene matches.